These 22 T cell receptor beta chains were all obtained from the same sample, sequenced in a study of PD-1 blockade in classical Hodgkin lymphoma (dated by TCRdb to the early 2020s). Explained via the paper, the time point label denotes: cycle 1 day 1 (C1D1), immediately before nivolumab initiation. Every trial patient had relapsed after autologous stem cell transplantation, and cohorts A, B and C differed in prior brentuximab vedotin exposure. The library was built by means of the immunoSEQ multiplex PCR assay. TCRdb's version of the immuneACCESS table is confined to in-frame rearrangements and falls short of the full clone set. An unresolved V gene accounts for under half of the shortfall where checked; the remainder is of unknown origin. The sample table holds 40,000 to 50,000 clones, of which around 80% were seen once. The top ten hold roughly 13% of the sample. The material was peripheral blood mononuclear cells (PBMCs), obtained at baseline. Source of these receptors: a human donor with classical Hodgkin lymphoma.

The chain links TRBV15 to TRBJ1-6; no clear D gene. The CDR3 length is 15 residues. V lost 0 bases, J lost 9 bases, and 12 bases lay in between. Germline values: CDR1 LNHNV, CDR2 YYDKDF (reference sequence). CDR3 in amino acids: CATSRDSKRASPLHF. The CDR3 bases are TGTGCCACCAGCAGAGATTCCAAAAGGGCTTCACCCCTCCACTTT.

This clone appeared a single time. This rearrangement joins TRBV11-2 to TRBJ2-7, with a weak D call TRBD1 (6 bases). V lost 3 bases to trimming and J lost 3 bases, with 9 bases between them. Germline lookup yields CDR1 SGHAT and CDR2 FQNNGV. This CDR3 spans 13 amino acids. CDR3: CASSFEQGYEQYF. In DNA form, the CDR3 reads TGTGCCAGCAGCTTCGAACAGGGCTACGAGCAGTACTTC.

V usage is TRBV19 and J usage is TRBJ2-7, with a weak D call TRBD1 (6 bases). V was shortened by 4 bases and J by 6 bases, with 13 bases between the two germline ends. Germline-derived CDR1 and CDR2 are LNHDA and SQIVND (reference sequence). The CDR3 is made up of 13 amino acids. Here the CDR3 DNA reads TGTGCCAGTAGTACGAGACAGGTTCGCGAGCAGTACTTC. It is translated as CASSTRQVREQYF.

V is TRBV6-1 and J is TRBJ1-1; maybe TRBD1 (6 bases). The CDR3 runs 15 residues. Trimming removed 2 bases from V and 5 bases from J, with 15 bases in between. Germline CDR1 is MNHNS and CDR2 is SASEGT. The CDR3 coding sequence is TGTGCCAGCAGTGAATCCCGGGGGGGCGGGACTGAAGCTTTCTTT. Protein product: CASSESRGGGTEAFF.

V is TRBV10-3 and J is TRBJ2-7; maybe TRBD1 (6 bases). This CDR3 has 14 amino acids. Between the trimmed V and J ends, which lost 6 bases and 7 bases, there was a span of 19 bases. Germline-derived CDR1 and CDR2 are ENHRY and SYGVKD. CDR3 in amino acids: CAISPDSWSREQYF. In DNA form, the CDR3 reads TGTGCCATCAGCCCGGACAGTTGGAGTAGGGAGCAGTACTTC.

The chain is built from TRBV6-5 and TRBJ1-2; D is unclear. Germline V CDR1 and CDR2: MNHEY, SVGAGI. The CDR3 is 13 amino acids. V gave up 7 bases and J gave up 4 bases, with 13 bases separating them. The CDR3 sequence is CASTAGFPYGYTF. In DNA, the CDR3 is TGTGCCAGCACAGCAGGCTTCCCCTATGGCTACACCTTC.

This clone was counted only a few times. The chain couples TRBV7-6 to TRBJ2-2; 11 bases align to TRBD2. The CDR3 runs 16 residues. CDR1 is SGHVS and CDR2 is FNYEAQ in the germline V gene. J lost 6 bases, V lost 5 bases, and 8 bases had no gene match. This CDR3 is CASSPRLAGFSGELFF. As DNA, the CDR3 is TGTGCCAGCAGCCCCAGACTAGCGGGGTTTTCCGGGGAGCTGTTTTTT.

The V call is TRBV27, the J call TRBJ1-2, with 8 positions matching TRBD1. CDR1 is MNHEY and CDR2 is SMNVEV in the germline V gene (reference sequence). V was clipped by 3 bases and J by 4 bases; unmatched bases: 10. CDR3 length: 16 residues. The chain's CDR3 is CASSFIGTGLPYGYTF. CDR3 sequence (DNA): TGTGCCAGCAGTTTTATAGGGACAGGCCTCCCCTATGGCTACACCTTC.

Details on this clone: The junction departs from germline at one end; a sequencing error may be responsible. The chain joins TRBV2 to TRBJ1-3, with TRBD1 as a possible D gene (5 bases). Per germline, CDR1 SNHLY and CDR2 FYNNEI. This CDR3 spans 14 amino acids. The CDR3 DNA follows: TGTGCAAGCAACCGGGGGGATGGTGGAAACACCATATATTTT. It translates to CASNRGDGGNTIYF.

The rearrangement uses TRBV25-1 and TRBJ1-2; 10 nucleotides agree with TRBD1. The V segment lost 2 bases and the J segment 5 bases; nucleotides outside the gene matches: 11. The length of the CDR3 is 17 residues. CDR1 MGHDK and CDR2 SYGVNS come from the germline V gene. CDR3: CASSEGTGATWEYGYTF. DNA for the CDR3: TGTGCCAGCAGTGAAGGGACAGGGGCTACTTGGGAATATGGCTACACCTTC.

This clone has just a few counts. V is TRBV7-2 and J is TRBJ1-2, with 8 bases lining up with TRBD1. CDR1 and CDR2 from the germline V gene are SGHTA and FQGNSA. This CDR3 region has 15 residues. The J segment lost 4 bases and the V segment lost 4 bases, leaving 8 bases of the junction unmatched. The CDR3 nucleotides read TGTGCCAGCAGCTCCCAAGGGACAGGTCTCTATGGCTACACCTTC. Residues: CASSSQGTGLYGYTF.

The genes are TRBV2 and TRBJ2-2; no clear D. V lost 5 bases and J 6 bases, leaving 4 bases between the germline ends. Germline CDR1 SNHLY, CDR2 FYNNEI. The CDR3 is 11 amino acids. CDR3 in amino acids: CASSMAGELFF. The DNA of the CDR3 is TGTGCCAGCAGTATGGCCGGGGAGCTGTTTTTT. The variable domain in full, completed from reference TRBV2 and TRBJ2-2, reads EPEVTQTPSHQVTQMGQEVILRCVPISNHLYFYWYRQILGQKVEFLVSFYNNEISEKSEIFDDQFSVERPDGSNFTLKIRSTKLEDSAMYFCASSMAGELFFGEGSRLTVL.

The chain has TRBV6-6 and TRBJ2-7, with D possibly TRBD1 on 6 matching bases. Trimming took off 2 bases at V and 5 bases at J, with 13 bases between the two ends. CDR1 MNHNY and CDR2 SVGAGI come from the germline V gene (reference sequence). The CDR3 extends over 14 amino acids. The CDR3 spells CASSYKQGSDEQYF. CDR3 nucleotides: TGTGCCAGCAGTTACAAACAGGGTAGCGACGAGCAGTACTTC.

This clone turned up a few times. The chain employs TRBV13 and TRBJ1-1; the D is unclear. Germline V gives CDR1 PRHDT, CDR2 FYEKMQ (reference sequence). The V gene lost 1 base and the J gene lost 6 bases, with 9 bases spanning the gap. The CDR3 loop spans 13 amino acids. The CDR3: CASSLVAGPEAFF. CDR3 nucleotide sequence: TGTGCCAGCAGCTTAGTCGCAGGCCCTGAAGCTTTCTTT.

The chain combines TRBV7-6 with TRBJ2-1; 8 bases line up with TRBD2. CDR3 length equals 14 residues. CDR1 is SGHVS, CDR2 FNYEAQ, per germline. With 2 bases clipped from V and 7 bases from J, the junction kept 4 bases outside the gene matches. The CDR3 nucleotides read TGTGCCAGCAGCTTACCGGGGGGGTCAAATGAGCAGTTCTTC. It specifies CASSLPGGSNEQFF. The variable domain in full, with the rest retrieved from reference TRBV7-6 and TRBJ2-1, is GAGVSQSPRYKVTKRGQDVALRCDPISGHVSLYWYRQALGQGPEFLTYFNYEAQQDKSGLPNDRFSAERPEGSISTLTIQRTEQRDSAMYRCASSLPGGSNEQFFGPGTRLTVL.

The gene calls are TRBV19 and TRBJ2-7, with D possibly TRBD2 on 5 matching bases. The CDR3 contains 14 residues. Germline loops: CDR1 LNHDA, CDR2 SQIVND (reference sequence). Trimming stripped 1 base from V and 4 bases from J, with 11 bases between. CDR3 residues: CASSIATSGYEQYF. The CDR3 region has the DNA TGTGCCAGTAGTATAGCTACTTCGGGGTACGAGCAGTACTTC.

The chain recombines TRBV11-3 with TRBJ2-1; TRBD1 or TRBD2 may be the D gene (6 bases each). The germline gives CDR1 SGHNT, CDR2 YENEEA. The CDR3 sequence is 16 residues long. Between the trimmed V and J ends, which lost 3 bases and 6 bases, there was a span of 18 bases. For the CDR3, the DNA is TGTGCCAGCAGCTTTGGCCCCTACAAGGGGGGCAATGAGCAGTTCTTC. Amino acids: CASSFGPYKGGNEQFF.

The V gene is TRBV7-2, the J gene TRBJ2-7; D tentatively reads TRBD1 or TRBD2 (5 bases each). The CDR3 is made up of 16 amino acids. V shed 3 bases and J shed 0 bases, with 15 bases lying between them. Germline V gives CDR1 SGHTA, CDR2 FQGNSA. CDR3 bases: TGTGCCAGCAGCTTCAACTTCCGGGACCACTCCTACGAGCAGTACTTC. It is translated as CASSFNFRDHSYEQYF.

V and J are TRBV19 and TRBJ2-3; possible D gene TRBD1, 6 bases. Germline V gene sequence: CDR1 LNHDA, CDR2 SQIVND (reference sequence). The CDR3 sequence is 16 residues long. Trimming left V 1 base short and J 5 bases short, with 16 bases between. The CDR3 reads CASSIVGATDGDTQYF. CDR3 sequence (DNA): TGTGCCAGTAGTATAGTGGGGGCCACAGACGGAGATACGCAGTATTTT.

The chain links TRBV13 to TRBJ2-7; TRBD1 or TRBD2 may be the D gene (5 bases each). Per the germline V gene, CDR1 is PRHDT and CDR2 is FYEKMQ (reference sequence). V was clipped by 8 bases and J by 2 bases, with 10 bases between them. CDR3 length equals 12 residues. CDR3 sequence reads: CASGTTPYEQYF. The CDR3 nucleotides are TGTGCCAGCGGGACCACGCCCTACGAGCAGTACTTC.

This clone was seen only once. V and J are TRBV18 and TRBJ2-5; maybe TRBD1 (5 bases). The assigned J gene may be wrong: the sequence end matches TRBJ2-7 better. CDR1 is KGHSH, CDR2 LQKENI, per germline. CDR3 length: 12 amino acids. CDR3 sequence: CASSPTAYEQYF. CDR3 DNA: TGTGCCAGCTCACCGACAGCCTACGAGCAGTACTTC.

The V gene is TRBV13, the J gene TRBJ2-5; TRBD2 matches at 12 bases. This CDR3 is built from 15 residues. J was trimmed by 2 bases and V by 3 bases; bases with no gene match: 1. Per the germline V gene, CDR1 is PRHDT and CDR2 is FYEKMQ (reference sequence). CDR3 sequence (DNA): TGTGCCAGCAGCTTTGGACTAGCGGGGCAAGAGACCCAGTACTTC. The encoded protein is CASSFGLAGQETQYF.